This passage covers 16 T cell receptor beta chains from one sample sequenced in a study of blood T cell repertoires in COVID-19. Some clones are missing from TCRdb's copy, which holds only in-frame ones; the method was immunoSEQ multiplex PCR. The sample has approximately 280,000 clones, 75% to 85% seen once. The sample consisted of peripheral blood. The receptors here all came from a man aged 50-59 years with active or convalescent COVID-19.

This chain uses TRBV18 with TRBJ1-3; D not certain. From germline, CDR1 is KGHSH and CDR2 LQKENI. The CDR3 extends over 16 amino acids. Trimming cost V 2 bases and J 4 bases, with 15 bases left between them. CDR3 bases: TGTGCCAGCTCACCAGGGTTTAGGAGTTCGGGAAACACCATATATTTT. Translation gives CASSPGFRSSGNTIYF.

The chain joins TRBV20-1 to TRBJ1-2; possible D gene TRBD1, 6 bases. Looked up from germline, CDR1 is DFQATT and CDR2 is SNEGSKA (reference sequence). The V and J ends lost 6 bases and 4 bases respectively, with 21 bases between them. This CDR3 is 15 amino acids long. The CDR3 DNA reads as TGCAGTGCCAGTTTACAAAGGGAGGGGGTCTATGGCTACACCTTC. Translated: CSASLQREGVYGYTF.

The rearrangement uses TRBV19 and TRBJ2-1; the D gene is possibly TRBD1 (6 bases). The V and J ends lost 4 bases and 6 bases respectively, with 10 bases between them. Germline assignment: CDR1 LNHDA and CDR2 SQIVND (reference sequence). CDR3 length equals 13 residues. The CDR3 here is CASSTRQVNEQFF. The CDR3 nucleotides are TGTGCCAGTAGTACCCGACAGGTCAATGAGCAGTTCTTC.

This rearrangement joins TRBV19 to TRBJ1-3, with a tentative D call TRBD1 (6 bases). Germline-derived CDR1 and CDR2 are LNHDA and SQIVND (reference sequence). This CDR3 has 15 amino acids. V lost 5 bases and J 0 bases, leaving 11 bases between the germline ends. Here the CDR3 DNA reads TGTGCCAGTAGTCGTACAGGGATCTCTGGAAACACCATATATTTT. Its translation: CASSRTGISGNTIYF.

This clone was found once. The chain recombines TRBV6-1 with TRBJ1-2; D remains unclear. The V gene's germline CDR1 is MNHNS and CDR2 SASEGT. The V gene lost 1 base and the J gene lost 3 bases, with 12 bases spanning the gap. This CDR3 spans 15 amino acids. The CDR3 bases are TGTGCCAGCAGTGAAGGAGGAGGCCGGCACTATGGCTACACCTTC. Translation: CASSEGGGRHYGYTF.

This clone was recorded once. The rearrangement joins TRBV7-6 to TRBJ2-5, with 14 bases aligning to TRBD2. V trimming: 5 bases; J trimming: 6 bases; junction bases outside the gene matches: 5. This CDR3 is built from 15 residues. Germline loops: CDR1 SGHVS, CDR2 FNYEAQ. The CDR3 DNA is TGTGCCAGCAGCCCGACTAGCGGGAGGGCACAGACCCAGTACTTC. Its translation is CASSPTSGRAQTQYF.

The chain combines TRBV6-5 with TRBJ2-1; 8 nucleotides match TRBD2. Unmatched junction bases numbered 8, after V lost 0 bases and J lost 7 bases. This CDR3 contains 16 residues. The germline gives CDR1 MNHEY, CDR2 SVGAGI. The CDR3 spells CASSYSTASGLNEQFF. The CDR3 DNA sequence: TGTGCCAGCAGTTACTCGACGGCTAGCGGGTTGAATGAGCAGTTCTTC.

This clone was seen a handful of times. The rearrangement links TRBV5-1 to TRBJ2-5, with 10 positions matching TRBD2. In germline, CDR1 is SGHRS, CDR2 YFSETQ. Losses at the gene ends were 0 bases for V and 5 bases for J; bases not matched to a gene: 4. The CDR3 loop spans 15 amino acids. The CDR3 coding sequence is TGCGCCAGCAGCTTGGCCGGGACTAGCGAGGAGACCCAGTACTTC. It yields the protein CASSLAGTSEETQYF.

This rearrangement joins TRBV11-3 to TRBJ1-1; no firm D call. CDR1 and CDR2 (germline): SGHNT, YENEEA. This CDR3 has 11 amino acids. V was cut by 5 bases and J by 8 bases, with 9 bases left in between. CDR3 residues: CASSHEREAFF. The CDR3 region has the DNA TGTGCCAGCAGCCATGAGAGGGAAGCTTTCTTT. Full variable domain (outside the CDR3, taken from reference TRBV11-3 and TRBJ1-1): EAGVVQSPRYKIIEKKQPVAFWCNPISGHNTLYWYLQNLGQGPELLIRYENEEAVDDSQLPKDRFSAERLKGVDSTLKIQPAELGDSAVYLCASSHEREAFFGQGTRLTVV.

The rearrangement joins TRBV12-3 or TRBV12-4 to TRBJ1-1, with TRBD1 as a possible D gene (5 bases). The CDR3 covers 11 residues. Trimming removed 4 bases at V and 10 bases at J, with 10 bases between. DNA for the CDR3: TGTGCCAGCAGTTCGGGAGGGACAGCTTTCTTT. The encoded protein is CASSSGGTAFF.

The chain's CDR3 is CASSLWGEYQETQYF. Written as DNA, the CDR3 is TGTGCCAGCAGTTTATGGGGAGAATATCAAGAGACCCAGTACTTC. This chain uses TRBV27 with TRBJ2-5; D may be TRBD2 (5 bases). Trimming pared 1 base from V and 2 bases from J, leaving 11 bases between. The CDR3 is 15 amino acids. From germline, CDR1 is MNHEY and CDR2 SMNVEV (reference sequence).

The CDR3 DNA sequence: TGTGCCAGCAGCGCTCAACAAAGGAGGGCCGGGGAGCTGTTTTTT. Amino acids: CASSAQQRRAGELFF. The V and J genes are TRBV9 and TRBJ2-2; a weak D match, TRBD2 (6 bases). CDR1 is SGDLS, CDR2 YYNGEE, per germline. The V and J ends lost 3 bases and 6 bases respectively, with 15 bases between them. This CDR3 is built from 15 residues.

This chain connects TRBV28 to TRBJ1-3; 7 bases line up with TRBD1. The V and J ends lost 3 bases and 2 bases, in that order; junction bases with no gene match: 4. The V gene's germline CDR1 is MDHEN and CDR2 SYDVKM. The CDR3 runs 15 residues. The CDR3 nucleotides are TGTGCCAGCAGTTTGGTAGGGGGCCCTGGAAACACCATATATTTT. As protein: CASSLVGGPGNTIYF.

This chain joins TRBV5-1 and TRBJ2-7, with D possibly TRBD2 on 5 matching bases. V gave up 4 bases and J gave up 6 bases, with 20 bases separating them. This CDR3 has 15 residues. Germline V gene sequence: CDR1 SGHRS, CDR2 YFSETQ. The CDR3 sequence: CASSPSGISEGEQYF. DNA of the CDR3: TGCGCCAGCAGCCCGTCGGGCATATCCGAGGGCGAGCAGTACTTC.

The V call is TRBV2, the J call TRBJ2-1, with 9 nucleotides matching TRBD2. CDR3 length: 13 amino acids. Germline CDR1 reads SNHLY; CDR2 reads FYNNEI. V gave up 8 bases and J gave up 8 bases; unmatched junction bases: 7. This CDR3 reads CASLREGLDEQFF. Here the CDR3 DNA reads TGTGCCAGCTTGCGGGAGGGCTTGGATGAGCAGTTCTTC.

The chain has TRBV2 and TRBJ2-1; 8 bases agree with TRBD1. Germline V gene data show CDR1 as SNHLY and CDR2 as FYNNEI. V gave up 1 base and J gave up 9 bases; unmatched junction bases: 11. This CDR3 is 16 amino acids long. The CDR3 coding sequence is TGTGCCAGCAGTGAAGGGGTCAGGGGGCAAGGGGGTGAGCAGTTCTTC. As protein: CASSEGVRGQGGEQFF.